Sequencing of this T cell receptor (beta chain) was carried out in a study of T cell clones after liver transplantation (dated by TCRdb to about 2019). Describing the broader study: The samples were obtained from ITN030ST, a randomized trial that attempted immunosuppression withdrawal within 2 years after liver transplantation. Blood samples were collected pre-transplant, then pre-randomization ahead of withdrawal, and finally post-randomization once withdrawal had either been completed or failed. Subjects received no induction therapy and standard immunosuppression until randomization at 12-24 months post-transplant. The studied cohort comprised 8 liver transplant recipients, 3 classified as tolerant and 5 as non-tolerant. Three of the eight recipients were HCV-positive; the others were transplanted for non-autoimmune, non-viral indications. Third party-reactive TCRbeta sequences were also identified from pre-transplant MLRs to serve as an antigen-independent comparator for donor-reactive sequences. Tolerance was defined as complete withdrawal of immunosuppression for at least one year without a rise in liver enzymes beyond twice the upper limit of normal. After a pre-transplant mixed lymphocyte reaction, TCRbeta sequencing was used to pinpoint donor-reactive T cell clones, which were subsequently tracked in post-transplant blood. Overall results and qualifications from the work: Low numbers of available donor cells limited the measurable donor-reactive repertoire in a couple of subjects. Because of small, heterogeneous patient numbers and non-standardized post-transplant time points, the conclusions were only preliminary. In most of the 8 subjects, circulating donor-reactive CD4 TCRbeta sequences decreased significantly after transplant, regardless of tolerance or HCV status. After accounting for repertoire turnover, donor-reactive detection was significantly reduced in 7 of 8 subjects for CD4 and 8 of 8 for CD8. Donor-reactive sequences declined more than third party-reactive ones, suggesting partial antigen-specific deletion unrelated to withdrawal success. Because allograft tissue specimens were not available, migration of donor-reactive T cells into the graft, rather than deletion, may have occurred.

The time point label of this sample denotes: pre-transplant. Thawed unstimulated PBMCs were stained for CD3, CD4 and CD8 and FACS-sorted into CD3+CD4+ and CD3+CD8+ populations. Randomization to immunosuppression withdrawal applied to every one of the 8 studied subjects. Genomic DNA was isolated with the Qiagen DNeasy Blood and Tissue Kit. CDR1 and CDR2 are drawn from the germline V gene: SNHLY, FYNNEI. Compared with germline, V lacks 5 bases and J lacks 4 bases; bases without a gene match: 6. The cysteine opens and the phenylalanine closes a CDR3 of 14 amino acids. The entry retains the CDR3 DNA only, 42 bases that are in frame from base 1. Using immunoSEQ, frozen genomic DNA was subjected to high-throughput TCRbeta CDR3 sequencing, a process that included PCR amplification, mapping, bias correction and internal controls. The published analysis was carried out like this. Only productive rearrangements were retained, with each unique TCRbeta sequence defined by its CDR3 nucleotide sequence together with its V and J gene. Donor-reactive sequences required at least 5-fold expansion in CFSE-low cells versus unstimulated pre-transplant cells and at least 0.01% frequency. Minimum frequency thresholds were set for each subject on the basis of the unstimulated sample with the lowest template count, so that a detection power of at least 90% was ensured. Jensen-Shannon divergence between the top 1000 TCRbeta sequences post- versus pre-transplant served as the measure of repertoire turnover. Two-sided Fisher's exact tests were used to test for changes in the detection of donor-reactive sequences. TCRdb obtained this table from immuneACCESS and retained in-frame rearrangements with V and J assigned. These tables miss some clones; where compared with another copy, unresolved V genes account for less than half of the shortfall, and the remainder is unexplained. The DNA gave D and trimming, while V, J and clone size come from that table. The sample contains some 60,000 clones, about 64% of them found a single time. The ten biggest clones cover approximately 15% of the sample.

This clone occurred many times. The antigen this receptor binds is unknown. Base qualities are not provided; no much larger clone lies one nucleotide away. The V and J segments used are TRBV2 and TRBJ1-1, with 8 central nucleotides matching TRBD1. The receptor was isolated from a human donor who received a liver transplant. The starting material was CD4+ T cells from blood, obtained before liver transplant. The sequenced DNA: TGTGCCAGCAGTATGGACAGGGATGGCACTGAAGCTTTCTTT. This yields the protein CASSMDRDGTEAFF.